The subject of this entry is one T cell receptor (beta chain). The antigen remains unidentified. Trimming removed 5 bases from V and 4 bases from J, with 15 bases in between. The CDR3 runs 15 residues. In germline, CDR1 is MNHNS, CDR2 SASEGT. Both 60 Vbeta primers and 13 Jbeta primers went into the PCR. TCRdb keeps only in-frame clones here, not all; method: immunoSEQ multiplex PCR. The top ten hold under 4.5% of the sample, which has tens of thousands of clones, under 70% seen once. This sample was taken from a study of cytomegalovirus exposure and HLA in healthy donors. Whole-study results and caveats: The classifier reportedly diagnosed cytomegalovirus status with high sensitivity and specificity.

The TCR comes from a woman aged 45-65 years in good health and CMV-seronegative. Material: PBMCs. This chain joins TRBV6-1 and TRBJ1-3, with D possibly being TRBD1 (6 bases). The DNA of the CDR3 is TGTGCCAGCAGTCTACAGGGTCCAGGGGGAAACACCATATATTTT. It encodes CASSLQGPGGNTIYF.